The entry below describes one T cell receptor beta chain. Its target is not known. The junction departs from germline at one end; a sequencing error may be responsible. DNA and RNA were both co-extracted from roughly 18-30 mg of bulk tissue that had not been sorted. These data belong to a study of tumor-infiltrating lymphocytes in primary liver carcinoma. Starting material of 400 to 600 ng total RNA yielded TCR beta cDNA via a constant-region primer. Researchers made the TCR beta libraries by running three nested multiplex PCR rounds with slightly modified ARM-PCR. Each of the first two PCR rounds ran roughly 9 cycles with TRBV1-TRBV30 forward and C-beta reverse primers. TCRdb reprocessed the multiplex PCR reads via MiXCR and lists one record per CDR3 protein. The sample yields 100,000 to 150,000 distinct CDR3 sequences, under 65% seen once. The CDR3 is made up of 13 amino acids. Germline values: CDR1 ENHRY, CDR2 SYGVKD.

Regarding the study as a whole: Among top clones, only about 7-24% appeared in all five tumor regions.

Material: liver tumor tissue from sampling region 3. Subset noted: tumor region T3, left-lateral pole. The chain carries TRBV10-3 and TRBJ2-5; D could derive from TRBD1 or TRBD2 (6 bases each). The receptor's source is a woman in her fifties or sixties with primary liver carcinoma and hepatitis B virus infection. The CDR3 nucleotides read TGTGCCTTCAGTGTGGGGGGCAAAGAGACCCAGTACTTC. Protein: CAFSVGGKETQYF.